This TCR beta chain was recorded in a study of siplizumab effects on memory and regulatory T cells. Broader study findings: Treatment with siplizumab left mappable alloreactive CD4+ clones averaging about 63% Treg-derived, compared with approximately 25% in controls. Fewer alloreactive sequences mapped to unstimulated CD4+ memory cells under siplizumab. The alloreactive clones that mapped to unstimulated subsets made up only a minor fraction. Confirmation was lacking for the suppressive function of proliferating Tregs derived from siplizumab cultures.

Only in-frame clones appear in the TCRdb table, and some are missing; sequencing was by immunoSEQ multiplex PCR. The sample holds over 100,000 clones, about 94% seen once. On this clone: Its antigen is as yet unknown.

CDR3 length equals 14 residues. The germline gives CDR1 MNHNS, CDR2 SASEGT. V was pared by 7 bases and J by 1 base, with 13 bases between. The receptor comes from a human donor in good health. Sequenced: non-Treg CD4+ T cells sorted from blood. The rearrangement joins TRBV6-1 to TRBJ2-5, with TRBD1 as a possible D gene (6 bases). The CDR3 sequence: CASTKTGSQETQYF. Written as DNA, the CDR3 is TGTGCCAGCACCAAGACAGGCTCCCAAGAGACCCAGTACTTC.